The 9 T cell receptor beta chains below were found in one sample sequenced in a study of OX40 agonist ivuxolimab in advanced cancers. The library came from the immunoSEQ multiplex PCR assay. The source is immuneACCESS, and TCRdb retained only in-frame sequences with V and J called. Part of the clones is not carried over; for the studies checked, unresolved V genes explain less than half of this, and the remainder is unexplained. For this sample the table gives around 15,000 clones, of which about 83% were detected only once. The top ten clonotypes cover approximately 68% of the sample. The material was CD4+ or CD8+ T cells sorted from blood, obtained in a trial of the OX40 agonist ivuxolimab. The receptor source for this set is an adult with an advanced solid tumor such as melanoma, head and neck, liver or kidney cancer.

The genes are TRBV4-1 and TRBJ2-1, with D hard to call. Germline V lookup: CDR1 MGHRA, CDR2 YSYEKL. CDR3 length equals 15 residues. The germline V and J ends were trimmed by 0 bases and 1 base, with 7 bases remaining between them. The CDR3 sequence is CASSQEADSYNEQFF. CDR3 in DNA: TGCGCCAGCAGCCAAGAGGCCGATTCCTACAATGAGCAGTTCTTC.

V and J are TRBV2 and TRBJ2-5, with D possibly TRBD2 on 6 matching bases. The end of the DNA is better explained by TRBJ2-7, so the J call may be wrong. This CDR3 contains 13 residues. CDR1 and CDR2 (germline): SNHLY, FYNNEI. The CDR3 bases are TGTGCCAGCACAACCGGGAGAACGTACGAGCAGTACTTC. It encodes CASTTGRTYEQYF.

The V and J genes are TRBV7-6 and TRBJ2-3; D tentatively fits TRBD1 or TRBD2 (6 bases each). The CDR3 spans 15 residues. V was cut by 7 bases and J by 4 bases, with 18 bases left in between. Germline CDR1 is SGHVS and CDR2 is FNYEAQ. The CDR3 nucleotides are TGTGCCAGCACCCCAAGGGGGGAGCCCGCAGATACGCAGTATTTT. Protein product: CASTPRGEPADTQYF.

The V call is TRBV15, the J call TRBJ2-7, with D tentatively TRBD1 (6 bases). The germline V and J ends were trimmed by 0 bases and 4 bases, with 13 bases remaining between them. The CDR3 consists of 15 residues. Germline V gives CDR1 LNHNV, CDR2 YYDKDF (reference sequence). The CDR3 loop reads CATSRDRRTVYEQYF. The CDR3 DNA follows: TGTGCCACCAGCAGAGATCGAAGGACAGTTTACGAGCAGTACTTC.

This clone showed up just once. This chain joins TRBV4-3 and TRBJ2-1; D unresolved. Germline assignment: CDR1 LGHNA and CDR2 YSLEER. The V end lost 1 base, the J end lost 5 bases, and 15 bases lay between the germline ends. CDR3 length: 16 amino acids. The CDR3 sequence: CASSQGASSLDNEQFF. The CDR3 DNA is TGCGCCAGCAGCCAAGGAGCGTCGAGTCTAGACAATGAGCAGTTCTTC.

The chain carries TRBV27 and TRBJ2-3; a possible D gene is TRBD1 (5 bases). Looked up from germline, CDR1 is MNHEY and CDR2 is SMNVEV (reference sequence). The length of the CDR3 is 14 residues. Trimming took 8 bases from V and 2 from J, leaving 14 bases between them. The CDR3 sequence: CASGAQANTDTQYF. CDR3 coding DNA: TGTGCCAGCGGGGCCCAGGCGAACACAGATACGCAGTATTTT.

The chain carries TRBV6-1 and TRBJ1-5; D is uncertain. Looked up from germline, CDR1 is MNHNS and CDR2 is SASEGT. The V end lost 2 bases, the J end lost 0 bases, and 8 bases lay between the germline ends. This CDR3 comprises 15 residues. CDR3 sequence reads: CASSELTDSNQPQHF. CDR3 nucleotides: TGTGCCAGCAGTGAATTGACGGATAGCAATCAGCCCCAGCATTTT.

This clone was detected only a few times. The chain couples TRBV5-4 to TRBJ1-2, with TRBD1 matching 7 bases. Trimming at V came to 1 base and at J to 3 bases, leaving 3 bases not matched to a gene. Germline assignment: CDR1 SGHNT and CDR2 YYREEE (reference sequence). This CDR3 has 14 residues. The CDR3 here is CASSLLTGHYGYTF. The DNA for the CDR3 is TGTGCCAGCAGCTTGTTGACAGGGCACTATGGCTACACCTTC.

CDR3 amino acids: CASSLLYEQYF. CDR3 in DNA: TGTGCCAGCAGCTTACTTTACGAGCAGTACTTC. The chain has TRBV7-2 and TRBJ2-7; D is unresolved. The V and J ends lost 2 bases and 4 bases respectively, with 3 bases between them. CDR1 is SGHTA and CDR2 is FQGNSA in the germline V gene. CDR3 length: 11 amino acids.